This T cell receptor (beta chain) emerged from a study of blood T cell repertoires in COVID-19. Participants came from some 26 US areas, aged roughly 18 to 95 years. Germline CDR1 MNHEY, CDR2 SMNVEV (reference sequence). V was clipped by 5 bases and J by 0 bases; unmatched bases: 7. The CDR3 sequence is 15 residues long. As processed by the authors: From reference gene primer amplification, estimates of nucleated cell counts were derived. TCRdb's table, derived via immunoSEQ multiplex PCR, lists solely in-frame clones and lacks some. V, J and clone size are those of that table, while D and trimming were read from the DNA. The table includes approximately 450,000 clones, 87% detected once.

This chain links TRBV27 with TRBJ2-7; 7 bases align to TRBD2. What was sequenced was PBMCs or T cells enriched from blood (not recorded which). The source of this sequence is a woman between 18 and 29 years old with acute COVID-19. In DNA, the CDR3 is TGTGCCAGCAGTATCAGCGGGGCCGCCTCCTACGAGCAGTACTTC. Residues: CASSISGAASYEQYF.